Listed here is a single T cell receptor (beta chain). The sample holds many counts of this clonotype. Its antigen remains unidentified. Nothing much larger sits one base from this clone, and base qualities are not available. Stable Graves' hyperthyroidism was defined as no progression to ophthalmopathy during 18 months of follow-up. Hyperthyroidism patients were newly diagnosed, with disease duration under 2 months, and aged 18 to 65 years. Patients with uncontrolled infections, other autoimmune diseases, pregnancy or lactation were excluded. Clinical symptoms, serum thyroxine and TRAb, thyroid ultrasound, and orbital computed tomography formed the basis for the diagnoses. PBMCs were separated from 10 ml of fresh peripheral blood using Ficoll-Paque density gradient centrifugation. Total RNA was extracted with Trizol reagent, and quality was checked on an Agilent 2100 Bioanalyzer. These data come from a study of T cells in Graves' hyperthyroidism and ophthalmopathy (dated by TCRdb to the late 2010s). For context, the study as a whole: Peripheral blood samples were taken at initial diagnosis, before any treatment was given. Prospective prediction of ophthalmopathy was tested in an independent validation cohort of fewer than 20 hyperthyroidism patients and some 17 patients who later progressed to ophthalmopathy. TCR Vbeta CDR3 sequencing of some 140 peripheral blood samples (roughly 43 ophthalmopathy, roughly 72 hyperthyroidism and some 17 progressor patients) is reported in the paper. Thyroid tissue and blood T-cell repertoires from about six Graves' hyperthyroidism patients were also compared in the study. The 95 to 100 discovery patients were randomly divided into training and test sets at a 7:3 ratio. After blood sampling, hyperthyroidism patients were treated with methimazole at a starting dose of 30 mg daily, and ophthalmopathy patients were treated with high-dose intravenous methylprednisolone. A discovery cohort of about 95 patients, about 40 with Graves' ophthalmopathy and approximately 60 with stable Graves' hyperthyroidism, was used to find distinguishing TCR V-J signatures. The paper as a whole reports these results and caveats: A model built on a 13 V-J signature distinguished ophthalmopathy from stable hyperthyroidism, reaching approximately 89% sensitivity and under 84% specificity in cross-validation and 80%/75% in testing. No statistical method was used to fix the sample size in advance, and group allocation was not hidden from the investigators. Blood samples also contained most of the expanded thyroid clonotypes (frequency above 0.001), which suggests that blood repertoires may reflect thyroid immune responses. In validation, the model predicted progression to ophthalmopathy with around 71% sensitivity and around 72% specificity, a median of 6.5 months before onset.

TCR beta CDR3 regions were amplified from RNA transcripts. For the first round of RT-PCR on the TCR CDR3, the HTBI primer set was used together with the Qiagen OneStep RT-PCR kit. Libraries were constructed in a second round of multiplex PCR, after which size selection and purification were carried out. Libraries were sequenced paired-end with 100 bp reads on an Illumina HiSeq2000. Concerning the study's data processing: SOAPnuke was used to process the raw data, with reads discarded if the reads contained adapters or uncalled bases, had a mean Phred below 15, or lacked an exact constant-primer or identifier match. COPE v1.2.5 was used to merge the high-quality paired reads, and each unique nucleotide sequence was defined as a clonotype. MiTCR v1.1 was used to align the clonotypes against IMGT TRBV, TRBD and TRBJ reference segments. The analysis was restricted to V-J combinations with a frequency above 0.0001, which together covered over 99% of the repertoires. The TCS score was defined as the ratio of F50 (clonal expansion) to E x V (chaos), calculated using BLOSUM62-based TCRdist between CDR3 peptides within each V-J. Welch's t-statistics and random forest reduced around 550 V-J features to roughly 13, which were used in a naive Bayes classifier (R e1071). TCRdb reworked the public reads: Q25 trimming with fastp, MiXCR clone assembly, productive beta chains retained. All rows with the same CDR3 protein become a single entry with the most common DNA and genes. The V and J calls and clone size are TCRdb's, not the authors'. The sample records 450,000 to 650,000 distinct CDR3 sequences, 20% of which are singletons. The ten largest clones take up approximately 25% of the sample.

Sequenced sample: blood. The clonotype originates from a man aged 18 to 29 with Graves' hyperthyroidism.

The CDR3 loop reads CSAPRPGRSYEQYF. The nucleotide sequence reads as follows: TGCAGTGCTCCCCGACCAGGGCGGTCCTACGAGCAGTACTTC. The V and J genes are TRBV20-1 and TRBJ2-7; the D gene is perhaps TRBD1, from 5 matching bases. CDR1 DFQATT and CDR2 SNEGSKA are derived from the germline V gene (reference sequence). The CDR3 runs 14 amino acids, cysteine and phenylalanine included. Only the CDR3 DNA is retained, 42 bases long and in frame from the first base. Trimming removed 5 bases from V and 1 base from J, leaving 15 bases between the germline ends.